This TCR beta chain was recorded in a study of T-cell memory formation after mild COVID-19. Whole-study findings and limits: A subset of responding clones appeared in pre-infection memory, suggesting cross-reactive memory joined.

About this clonotype itself: Its target is not known.

UMIs and sample barcodes were carried by the TCR alpha and TCR beta cDNA libraries that 5'RACE produced using constant-segment primers. TCRdb processed the 5' RACE reads anew with MiXCR; each CDR3 protein has one entry. In the table there are tens of thousands of distinct CDR3 sequences, around 13% of which are singletons. This CDR3 is 18 amino acids long. The V gene end was trimmed by 0 bases and the J gene end by 5 bases; junction bases not matched to a gene: 6. Germline-derived CDR1 and CDR2 are LGHNA and YSLEER. The sequencing input was PBMCs or a T cell subset sorted from them (not recorded which). This sequence originates from an adult woman who had mild COVID-19 (a few samples of this study predate the infection). Cell type and time point are not known. The genes are TRBV4-3 and TRBJ2-2; 13 nucleotides align to TRBD2. This CDR3 is CASSQDWTSGRETGELFF. CDR3 in DNA: TGCGCCAGCAGCCAAGATTGGACTAGCGGGAGAGAAACCGGGGAGCTGTTTTTT.